Below, 6 T cell receptor beta chains from the same sample are listed, as sequenced in a study of technical replicates of blood from a handful of donors. The table came from immunoSEQ multiplex PCR; TCRdb's copy has only in-frame clones and leaves some out. There are tens of thousands of clones in the sample; roughly 93% occur only once, and 0.2% to 0.25% lies in the top ten. Sequenced sample: T cells isolated from PBMCs. Receptors were obtained from a human donor in good health.

This clone occurred once. The chain joins TRBV14 to TRBJ1-2, with TRBD1 as a possible D gene (6 bases). V was cut by 4 bases and J by 7 bases, with 16 bases left in between. The CDR3 length is 14 residues. Germline-derived CDR1 and CDR2 are SGHDN and FVKESK. This CDR3 reads CASSLGGTRSGYTF. The CDR3 coding sequence is TGTGCCAGCAGCCTGGGTGGGACAAGGTCTGGCTACACCTTC.

The chain combines TRBV25-1 with TRBJ2-7; tentatively, D is TRBD2 (6 bases). Per the germline V gene, CDR1 is MGHDK and CDR2 is SYGVNS. CDR3 length: 15 amino acids. Deletions cut 8 bases from V and 4 bases from J, with 21 bases between. CDR3 residues: CASGGSRETRYEQYF. The CDR3 region has the DNA TGTGCCAGCGGGGGGAGCAGGGAGACCCGTTACGAGCAGTACTTC.

The V and J genes are TRBV27 and TRBJ1-4, with D unresolved. The CDR3 has 19 residues. Germline V gene lookup returns CDR1 MNHEY and CDR2 SMNVEV (reference sequence). V was pared by 5 bases and J by 5 bases, with 27 bases between. CDR3 DNA: TGTGCCAGCAGTCCAAGGCCAGGATGGATGGCTACGCCGAATGAAAAACTGTTTTTT. It yields the protein CASSPRPGWMATPNEKLFF. Full variable domain (missing parts from reference TRBV27 and TRBJ1-4): EAQVTQNPRYLITVTGKKLTVTCSQNMNHEYMSWYRQDPGLGLRQIYYSMNVEVTDKGDVPEGYKVSRKEKRNFPLILESPSPNQTSLYFCASSPRPGWMATPNEKLFFGSGTQLSVL.

V gene TRBV19 combines with J gene TRBJ1-1; D is uncertain. Germline lookup yields CDR1 LNHDA and CDR2 SQIVND (reference sequence). V was clipped by 4 bases and J by 0 bases, with 6 bases between them. This CDR3 contains 13 residues. The CDR3 protein is CASSNTMNTEAFF. CDR3 nucleotides: TGTGCCAGTAGTAACACTATGAACACTGAAGCTTTCTTT.

J is TRBJ2-5 and V is TRBV25-1; D unclear. This CDR3 region has 14 residues. The V gene's germline CDR1 is MGHDK and CDR2 SYGVNS. V lost 7 bases and J 2 bases, leaving 14 bases between the germline ends. The CDR3: CASTPSGSQETQYF. CDR3 in DNA: TGTGCCAGCACCCCGTCTGGCTCACAAGAGACCCAGTACTTC.

V usage is TRBV5-4 and J usage is TRBJ1-2; 10 bases are a match to TRBD1. This CDR3 contains 14 residues. The V gene end was trimmed by 4 bases and the J gene end by 8 bases; junction bases not matched to a gene: 8. Germline CDR1 reads SGHNT; CDR2 reads YYREEE (reference sequence). Here the CDR3 reads CASSLDRGPGGYTF. CDR3 nucleotides: TGTGCCAGCAGCCTAGACAGGGGGCCTGGGGGCTACACCTTC.